What follows are 8 T cell receptor beta chains derived from one specimen sequenced in a study of response to subunit inactivated influenza vaccine (dated by TCRdb to 2017 to 2018). Library prep was done by RT-PCR. The run used an Illumina HiSeq 2500. TCRdb reanalyzed the raw reads on its own, using fastp at Q25 for trimming and MiXCR for clone calling, and kept in-frame beta chains. Every CDR3 protein is listed once, alongside the most common genes and DNA of its rows. The sample table contains more than 450,000 distinct CDR3 sequences; only one count was recorded for about 7.6% of them. Over 10% of the sample comes from the top ten. Sequences were derived from PBMCs from blood, sampled approximately 25 months after vaccination. These receptors were collected from a man aged 50 to 69 who received an inactivated influenza vaccine. Donor details come from another sample of the same person, matched by shared clones.

This clonotype appeared a few times. CDR3 nucleotides: TGTGCCAGCAGCCAAGAGAATCAAGGTTTCAATGAAAAACTGTTTTTT. Protein product: CASSQENQGFNEKLFF. The chain links TRBV4-2 to TRBJ1-4; D is uncertain. Between the trimmed V and J ends, which lost 0 bases and 5 bases, there was a span of 13 bases. The CDR3 spans 16 residues. The germline V gene encodes CDR1 LGHNA and CDR2 YNFKEQ.

This clonotype was counted between two and nine times. This chain connects TRBV20-1 to TRBJ2-7; D is uncertain. The CDR3 runs 13 residues. V was pared by 4 bases and J by 7 bases, with 17 bases between. The V gene's germline CDR1 is DFQATT and CDR2 SNEGSKA (reference sequence). The CDR3 region is CSAKKTGLVEQYF. Written as DNA, the CDR3 is TGCAGTGCTAAAAAGACGGGCCTGGTGGAGCAGTACTTC.

This clonotype was detected many times. The rearrangement links TRBV7-2 to TRBJ2-7; D gene ambiguous. Germline V CDR1 and CDR2: SGHTA, FQGNSA. Trimming removed 1 base at V and 0 bases at J, with 10 bases between. The CDR3 is 15 amino acids. DNA for the CDR3: TGTGCCAGCAGCTTAGTTGCATATAGCTCCTACGAGCAGTACTTC. It is translated as CASSLVAYSSYEQYF.

This clonotype was detected only a few times. CDR3 sequence (DNA): TGTGCCAGCAGTTTTGTCGGGAGGATGAGAAAGACCCAGTACTTC. As protein: CASSFVGRMRKTQYF. The chain couples TRBV28 to TRBJ2-5; 7 nucleotides align to TRBD2. Trimming cost V 3 bases and J 6 bases; bases outside gene matches: 10. Germline V gene lookup returns CDR1 MDHEN and CDR2 SYDVKM. The CDR3 runs 15 residues.

The chain joins TRBV20-1 to TRBJ2-3, with 9 bases that match TRBD1. The CDR3 covers 14 residues. From germline, CDR1 is DFQATT and CDR2 SNEGSKA (reference sequence). The trim removed 4 bases at V and 4 bases at J, leaving 6 bases unmatched. The CDR3 DNA reads TGCAGTGCTACTGGACAGGGGTCGTCAGATACGCAGTATTTT. Amino acids: CSATGQGSSDTQYF.

This clonotype occurred a few times. This chain's CDR3 is CASSSGQGPQETQYF. The CDR3 coding sequence is TGTGCCAGCAGCTCAGGACAGGGCCCACAAGAGACCCAGTACTTC. The V call is TRBV7-2, the J call TRBJ2-5; TRBD1 matches at 8 bases. Germline V CDR1 and CDR2: SGHTA, FQGNSA. Trimming removed 4 bases from V and 2 bases from J; junction bases left unmatched: 6. The CDR3 spans 15 residues.

This clonotype appeared a few times. The CDR3 sequence: CASSVAWGSSYNEQFF. CDR3 DNA: TGTGCCAGCAGCGTAGCTTGGGGAAGCTCCTACAATGAGCAGTTCTTC. The chain has TRBV9 and TRBJ2-1; unclear D gene. The CDR3 runs to 16 residues. Germline V gene sequence: CDR1 SGDLS, CDR2 YYNGEE. V was shortened by 0 bases and J by 0 bases, with 10 bases between the two germline ends.

The J gene is TRBJ2-6, the V gene TRBV5-1, with D possibly being TRBD2 (7 bases). Germline V CDR1 and CDR2: SGHRS, YFSETQ. V shed 7 bases and J shed 3 bases, with 17 bases lying between them. This CDR3 has 16 amino acids. CDR3 loop: CASGRGSGDGANVLTF. The CDR3 nucleotides are TGCGCCAGCGGGAGGGGGAGCGGTGATGGGGCCAACGTCCTGACTTTC.